This T cell receptor (beta chain) was profiled in a study of breast tumors, draining lymph nodes, adjacent tissues. Whole-study findings and limits: Tumor repertoires ranked between lymph nodes and nontumor tissue in diversity, with V and J gene preferences. Tumor and nontumor repertoires were significantly more similar in luminal-like than in basal-like breast cancer. Data only fit, rather than demonstrated, lymph node origin of most tumor T cells.

MiXCR, run by TCRdb on the multiplex PCR reads, gives a single entry per CDR3 protein. Among approximately 190,000 distinct CDR3 sequences listed, over 25% were seen once. Samples came from axillary lymph nodes draining the breast cancer. Per the germline V gene, CDR1 is MNHEY and CDR2 is SVGAGI. V was cut by 5 bases and J by 2 bases, with 16 bases left in between. The CDR3 contains 16 residues. In the case of this clonotype: Its matching antigen is unknown.

The clonotype was recovered from a female donor with breast cancer. Some clones in this sample may be carry-over from other donors' samples. Material: axillary lymph node tissue. The chain carries TRBV6-5 and TRBJ2-1, with D possibly being TRBD1 or TRBD2 (7 bases each). This CDR3 reads CASSQGGTAAYNEQFF. Written as DNA, the CDR3 is TGTGCCAGCAGTCAGGGGGGGACAGCTGCCTACAATGAGCAGTTCTTC.